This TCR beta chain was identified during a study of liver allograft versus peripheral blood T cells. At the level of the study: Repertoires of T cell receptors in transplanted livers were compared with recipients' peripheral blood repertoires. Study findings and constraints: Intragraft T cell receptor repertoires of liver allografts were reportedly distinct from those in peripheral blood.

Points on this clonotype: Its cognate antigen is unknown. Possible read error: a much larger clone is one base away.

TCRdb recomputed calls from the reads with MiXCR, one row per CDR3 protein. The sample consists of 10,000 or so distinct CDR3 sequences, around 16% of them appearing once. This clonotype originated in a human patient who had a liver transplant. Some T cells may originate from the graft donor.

The CDR3 coding sequence is TGTGCCAGCAGCGTATTGGCGCAAACAGATACGCAGTATTTT. Translation gives CASSVLAQTDTQYF. This rearrangement joins TRBV9 to TRBJ2-3; D is ambiguous. Between the trimmed V and J ends, which lost 1 base and 3 bases, there was a span of 9 bases. From germline, CDR1 is SGDLS and CDR2 YYNGEE. This CDR3 comprises 14 residues. The whole variable domain, filled in from reference TRBV9 and TRBJ2-3, reads DSGVTQTPKHLITATGQRVTLRCSPRSGDLSVYWYQQSLDQGLQFLIQYYNGEERAKGNILERFSAQQFPDLHSELNLSSLELGDSALYFCASSVLAQTDTQYFGPGTRLTVL.